What follows are 32 T cell receptor beta chains derived from one specimen sequenced in a study of post-analysis software for immune sequencing data. Regarding the study as a whole: About 5 TRBV segments were more frequent in patients than controls; TRBV5-6, TRBV5-1 and TRBV20-1 belonged to this group.

Unique molecular identifiers were present in the TCR beta cDNA libraries. Via MiXCR, TCRdb re-called the PCR reads, giving one row per CDR3 protein. The data show about 820,000 distinct CDR3 sequences, around 50% seen once. Their specific antigens are unknown. The sequenced sample consisted of blood. The receptor source for this set is a girl aged 5-17 years with multiple sclerosis.

The rearrangement joins TRBV20-1 to TRBJ2-4; 7 nucleotides align to TRBD1. The CDR3 sequence is 15 residues long. Trimming took 2 bases from V and 2 from J; bases not matched to a gene: 6. The germline CDR1 and CDR2 sequences are DFQATT and SNEGSKA (reference sequence). The CDR3 nucleotides read TGCAGTGCTAGAACAGGGGCGATGTCCAAAAACATTCAGTACTTC. It yields the protein CSARTGAMSKNIQYF.

The rearrangement uses TRBV29-1 and TRBJ2-3, with no clear D. Germline CDR1 is SQVTM and CDR2 is ANQGSEA. V was cut by 1 base and J by 12 bases, with 11 bases left in between. The CDR3 covers 11 residues. The CDR3 loop reads CSVEGGIGQYF. The CDR3, as DNA: TGCAGCGTTGAAGGTGGAATTGGCCAGTATTTT.

The chain uses TRBV20-1 and TRBJ2-3, with D perhaps TRBD1 or TRBD2 (5 bases each). V was clipped by 4 bases and J by 0 bases, with 11 bases between them. The CDR3 runs 14 residues. Per the germline V gene, CDR1 is DFQATT and CDR2 is SNEGSKA (reference sequence). The CDR3, as DNA: TGCAGTGCTACGAGGGGTGCTAGCACAGATACGCAGTATTTT. This translates into CSATRGASTDTQYF.

In this sample, this clonotype turned up a few times. The chain couples TRBV6-5 to TRBJ2-5; D possibly corresponds to TRBD1 (5 bases). The germline CDR1 and CDR2 sequences are MNHEY and SVGAGI. This CDR3 is 14 amino acids long. V was shortened by 0 bases and J by 5 bases, with 10 bases between the two germline ends. The CDR3 DNA follows: TGTGCCAGCAGTTACTCGATTAAGGGGGAGACCCAGTACTTC. Its translation is CASSYSIKGETQYF.

The chain couples TRBV6-5 to TRBJ2-3; weak D call: TRBD2 (6 bases). V was pared by 8 bases and J by 6 bases, with 18 bases between. This CDR3 region has 14 residues. Germline CDR1 reads MNHEY; CDR2 reads SVGAGI. As DNA, the CDR3 is TGTGCCAGCCACTCGGAGGGCCTCTTGGATACGCAGTATTTT. Translating gives CASHSEGLLDTQYF.

The count of this clonotype is one. This sequence joins TRBV5-1 and TRBJ2-7, with a tentative D call TRBD1 (5 bases). Trimming took 4 bases from V and 0 from J, leaving 17 bases between them. Per germline, CDR1 SGHRS and CDR2 YFSETQ. This CDR3 region has 16 residues. The CDR3 loop is CASSPPFTGNSYEQYF. Here the CDR3 DNA reads TGCGCCAGCAGCCCTCCATTTACAGGAAACTCCTACGAGCAGTACTTC. Combining the CDR3 with reference TRBV5-1 and TRBJ2-7 gives the whole variable domain KAGVTQTPRYLIKTRGQQVTLSCSPISGHRSVSWYQQTPGQGLQFLFEYFSETQRNKGNFPGRFSGRQFSNSRSEMNVSTLELGDSALYLCASSPPFTGNSYEQYFGPGTRLTVT.

This chain uses TRBV5-1 with TRBJ2-1; D uncertain. Germline CDR1 SGHRS, CDR2 YFSETQ. The CDR3 runs 15 residues. Trimming took 0 bases from V and 9 from J, leaving 16 bases between them. CDR3 sequence (DNA): TGCGCCAGCAGCTTGGAGGCAGTAGGCGCCGGTGAGCAGTTCTTC. As protein: CASSLEAVGAGEQFF.

The chain is built from TRBV10-3 and TRBJ2-7; possibly TRBD2 for D (5 bases). There are 12 residues in the CDR3. Germline CDR1 is ENHRY and CDR2 is SYGVKD. V was pared by 6 bases and J by 2 bases, with 8 bases between. The CDR3 loop is CAIRDGAYEQYF. CDR3 DNA: TGTGCCATCAGAGACGGGGCCTACGAGCAGTACTTC.

This clonotype was observed a handful of times. CDR3 nucleotides: TGCGCCAGCACCCCCAGGGGTCCTGGGGCCAACGTCCTGACTTTC. Its translation is CASTPRGPGANVLTF. This sequence joins TRBV5-1 and TRBJ2-6; TRBD1 is a possible D gene (6 bases). The CDR3 consists of 15 residues. Trimming cost V 6 bases and J 2 bases, with 12 bases left between them. Germline lookup yields CDR1 SGHRS and CDR2 YFSETQ.

This clonotype has just a few counts. One junction end does not reproduce the germline sequence, and a read error may be involved. The chain has TRBV12-3 or TRBV12-4 and TRBJ2-7; 10 nucleotides agree with TRBD2. The CDR3 runs 14 residues. The CDR3 region is CSSSPRTSGYEQYF. CDR3 nucleotides: TGTTCCAGCAGCCCTAGGACTAGCGGCTACGAGCAGTACTTC.

As concerns this clonotype: Its ends do not fully match the called genes, so a read error is possible. The chain has TRBV5-4 and TRBJ2-3; either TRBD1 or TRBD2 may fit D (5 bases each). Germline CDR1 reads SGHNT; CDR2 reads YYREEE (reference sequence). This CDR3 comprises 15 residues. CDR3 nucleotides: TGTGCCAGCCCCGGGACCCGTTCTAGCACAGATGCGCAGTATTTT. Its protein is CASPGTRSSTDAQYF.

V is TRBV7-2 and J is TRBJ2-3; 7 positions agree with TRBD2. Unmatched junction bases numbered 15, after V lost 6 bases and J lost 0 bases. In germline, CDR1 is SGHTA, CDR2 FQGNSA. The CDR3 has 18 amino acids. The CDR3 nucleotides read TGTGCCAGCAGAAAAGGTCAGGAACTAGCGATTAGCACAGATACGCAGTATTTT. It is translated as CASRKGQELAISTDTQYF.

This chain links TRBV29-1 with TRBJ2-7; 7 bases line up with TRBD1. Germline lookup yields CDR1 SQVTM and CDR2 ANQGSEA. The V segment lost 3 bases and the J segment 2 bases; nucleotides outside the gene matches: 7. The CDR3 has 14 residues. This CDR3 reads CSVEGRTGTYEQYF. The CDR3 coding sequence is TGCAGCGTTGAGGGCCGGACAGGAACCTACGAGCAGTACTTC.

The CDR3, as DNA: TGTGCCAGCAGCTCCCGCGGAGGCAGGAGCAACACTGAAGCTTTCTTT. It is translated as CASSSRGGRSNTEAFF. The chain carries TRBV7-3 and TRBJ1-1; no reliable D call. Trimming removed 4 bases from V and 2 bases from J, with 17 bases in between. The length of the CDR3 is 16 residues. CDR1 SGHTA and CDR2 FQGTGA come from the germline V gene.

The V gene is TRBV5-1, the J gene TRBJ2-7, with 13 bases fitting TRBD2. CDR3 length: 17 amino acids. V lost 4 bases, J lost 4 bases, and 11 bases stayed unmatched. From germline, CDR1 is SGHRS and CDR2 YFSETQ. CDR3 sequence (DNA): TGCGCCAGCAGCCCGGGACTAGCGGGAACAGACGGGTACGAGCAGTACTTC. Amino acids: CASSPGLAGTDGYEQYF.

The rearrangement joins TRBV11-1 to TRBJ2-5; D may be TRBD1 (6 bases). Trimming removed 5 bases from V and 0 bases from J, with 10 bases in between. The CDR3 has 14 residues. Germline-derived CDR1 and CDR2 are SGHAT and FQDESV (reference sequence). The CDR3 loop is CASSPWDNQETQYF. In nucleotides, the CDR3 is TGTGCCAGCAGCCCGTGGGACAACCAAGAGACCCAGTACTTC.

The chain carries TRBV29-1 and TRBJ2-3, with 7 bases fitting TRBD2. The germline V gene encodes CDR1 SQVTM and CDR2 ANQGSEA. The CDR3 spans 15 residues. V lost 7 bases, J lost 4 bases, and 14 bases stayed unmatched. The CDR3 nucleotides are TGCAGCGCTGGAGGCTCAGCGGGAAGTGCAGATACGCAGTATTTT. It yields the protein CSAGGSAGSADTQYF.

This clonotype was seen only a few times. The gene calls are TRBV20-1 and TRBJ2-1; 7 nucleotides line up with TRBD1. V lost 0 bases to trimming and J lost 8 bases; unmatched junction nucleotides: 10. This CDR3 spans 15 amino acids. The germline CDR1 and CDR2 sequences are DFQATT and SNEGSKA (reference sequence). The CDR3 region is CSARDYGTASHEQFF. For the CDR3, the DNA is TGCAGTGCTAGAGATTACGGGACAGCTTCCCATGAGCAGTTCTTC.

The J gene is TRBJ2-1, the V gene TRBV5-1; possibly TRBD1 or TRBD2 for D (5 bases each). Trimming removed 0 bases from V and 1 base from J, with 11 bases in between. The CDR3 loop spans 16 amino acids. CDR1 and CDR2 (germline): SGHRS, YFSETQ. The CDR3 loop is CASSLAHGASYNEQFF. The CDR3 bases are TGCGCCAGCAGCTTGGCCCACGGGGCTTCCTACAATGAGCAGTTCTTC.

The chain has TRBV7-8 and TRBJ2-5; TRBD2 matches at 8 bases. Germline V gene lookup returns CDR1 SGHVS and CDR2 FQNEAQ. The CDR3 length is 16 residues. Trimming cost V 4 bases and J 11 bases; bases outside gene matches: 18. CDR3 sequence: CASSSPRLARLRRQYF. CDR3 DNA sequence: TGTGCCAGCAGCTCTCCGAGACTAGCGAGACTCAGGCGTCAGTACTTC.

This sequence joins TRBV6-5 and TRBJ2-7, with TRBD1 identical over 7 bases. Germline CDR1 and CDR2: MNHEY and SVGAGI. V was pared by 5 bases and J by 5 bases, with 15 bases of the junction left unmatched. The CDR3 totals 16 residues. The CDR3 DNA reads as TGTGCCAGCAGTACCGGGACAGTCCGATTTCTTGACGAGCAGTACTTC. It encodes CASSTGTVRFLDEQYF.

This clonotype was counted only a few times. The CDR3 protein is CASSYGQGTDTQYF. The CDR3 DNA is TGCGCCAGCAGCTACGGACAGGGCACAGATACGCAGTATTTT. The chain couples TRBV4-1 to TRBJ2-3, with TRBD1 identical over 7 bases. Looked up from germline, CDR1 is MGHRA and CDR2 is YSYEKL. J was trimmed by 1 base and V by 5 bases; bases with no gene match: 3. The length of the CDR3 is 14 residues.

In its sample, this clonotype was seen a few times. The chain is built from TRBV5-1 and TRBJ2-3; D ambiguous. CDR3 size: 13 residues. The V gene's germline CDR1 is SGHRS and CDR2 YFSETQ. Trimming cost V 0 bases and J 4 bases, with 6 bases left between them. CDR3 bases: TGCGCCAGCAGCTTGGGACGTTCAGATACGCAGTATTTT. Protein: CASSLGRSDTQYF.

The genes are TRBV20-1 and TRBJ2-4; possibly TRBD1 for D (5 bases). Trimming shortened V by 6 bases and J by 1 base, and 10 bases separated the two germline ends. The CDR3 is 13 amino acids. Looked up from germline, CDR1 is DFQATT and CDR2 is SNEGSKA (reference sequence). DNA for the CDR3: TGCAGTGCGGGGCAATTGGCCAAAAACATTCAGTACTTC. Translated: CSAGQLAKNIQYF.

CDR3 bases: TGTGCCAGCAGCTTAGAGGCACTAGCTAACTATGGCTACACCTTC. The encoded protein is CASSLEALANYGYTF. The gene calls are TRBV7-9 and TRBJ1-2; no reliable D call. The CDR3 extends over 15 amino acids. V lost 1 base, J lost 0 bases, and 9 bases lay in between. Germline V gives CDR1 SEHNR, CDR2 FQNEAQ (reference sequence).

This clonotype showed up just once. V usage is TRBV6-1 and J usage is TRBJ2-7; 11 bases match TRBD1. Per germline, CDR1 MNHNS and CDR2 SASEGT. V lost 3 bases and J lost 4; bases outside the gene matches: 8. This CDR3 spans 16 amino acids. The CDR3 DNA follows: TGTGCCAGCAGTGAGGCTGGGACAGGGGGTAGATACGAGCAGTACTTC. Protein: CASSEAGTGGRYEQYF.

V gene TRBV20-1 combines with J gene TRBJ2-4, with TRBD1 identical over 8 bases. The CDR3 sequence is 15 residues long. Unmatched junction bases numbered 15, after V lost 1 base and J lost 13 bases. Germline CDR1 is DFQATT and CDR2 is SNEGSKA (reference sequence). In nucleotides, the CDR3 is TGCAGTGCTAGAGTCGCGGGACAGGACCCGATGGAGCAGTACTTC. Its protein is CSARVAGQDPMEQYF.

The chain employs TRBV6-5 and TRBJ2-7, with D perhaps matching TRBD1 or TRBD2 (5 bases each). The J call may not be correct, given that the DNA end is closer to TRBJ2-4. The CDR3 is made up of 14 amino acids. Per the germline V gene, CDR1 is MNHEY and CDR2 is SVGAGI. CDR3: CASSYSPGRGIQYF. CDR3 bases: TGTGCCAGCAGTTACTCACCGGGACGCGGCATTCAGTACTTC.

The chain links TRBV20-1 to TRBJ2-1, with a tentative D call TRBD2 (6 bases). V gave up 5 bases and J gave up 3 bases, with 17 bases separating them. The germline CDR1 and CDR2 sequences are DFQATT and SNEGSKA (reference sequence). The length of the CDR3 is 15 residues. CDR3 in DNA: TGCAGTGCTCATCGTCAGGAGGGAAACTACAATGAGCAGTTCTTC. Translated, it gives CSAHRQEGNYNEQFF.

V is TRBV7-2 and J is TRBJ2-7; maybe TRBD1 (5 bases). Trimming took 2 bases from V and 0 from J, leaving 8 bases between them. Per germline, CDR1 SGHTA and CDR2 FQGNSA. The CDR3 sequence is 14 residues long. The CDR3 sequence is CASSLSRGSYEQYF. The CDR3 DNA is TGTGCCAGCAGCTTAAGTAGGGGCTCCTACGAGCAGTACTTC.

The chain carries TRBV29-1 and TRBJ2-4; 14 bases are shared with TRBD2. This CDR3 is 16 amino acids long. The germline gives CDR1 SQVTM, CDR2 ANQGSEA. The V segment lost 6 bases and the J segment 13 bases; nucleotides outside the gene matches: 17. The CDR3, as DNA: TGCAGCGTCCTGACTAGCGGGAGGGCCTGGGCACGGGAGCAGTACTTC. Translating gives CSVLTSGRAWAREQYF.

V gene TRBV20-1 combines with J gene TRBJ1-1; the D gene is possibly TRBD1 (5 bases). CDR3 length: 14 residues. CDR1 DFQATT and CDR2 SNEGSKA come from the germline V gene (reference sequence). V was pared by 0 bases and J by 7 bases, with 15 bases between. The CDR3 loop reads CSARDRSGGGEAFF. In nucleotides, the CDR3 is TGCAGTGCTAGAGATCGGTCGGGGGGAGGTGAAGCTTTCTTT.